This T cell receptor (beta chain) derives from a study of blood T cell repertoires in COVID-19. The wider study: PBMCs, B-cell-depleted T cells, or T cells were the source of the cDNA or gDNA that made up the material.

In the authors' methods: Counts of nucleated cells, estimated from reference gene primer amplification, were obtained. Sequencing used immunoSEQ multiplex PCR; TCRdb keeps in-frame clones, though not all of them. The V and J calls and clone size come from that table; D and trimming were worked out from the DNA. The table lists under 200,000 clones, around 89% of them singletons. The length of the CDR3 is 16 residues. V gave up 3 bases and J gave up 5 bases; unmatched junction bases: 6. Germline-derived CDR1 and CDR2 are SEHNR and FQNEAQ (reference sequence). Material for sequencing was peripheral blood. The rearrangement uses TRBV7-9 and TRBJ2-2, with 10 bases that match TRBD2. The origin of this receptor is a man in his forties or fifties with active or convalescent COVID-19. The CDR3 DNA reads TGTGCCAGCAGCTTCTCCGGACTAGCGGCAACCGGGGAGCTGTTTTTT. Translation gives CASSFSGLAATGELFF.